These 18 T cell receptor beta chains originate from one sample sequenced in a study of response to subunit inactivated influenza vaccine. TCRdb fed the RT-PCR reads into MiXCR, producing one record per CDR3 protein. The repertoire holds about 520,000 distinct CDR3 sequences, with approximately 7.2% as singletons. The sequencing here drew on PBMCs from blood, taken less than 30 months after vaccination. All receptors derive from a man aged 50 to 69 who received an inactivated influenza vaccine.

This clonotype was counted ten times or more. The chain is built from TRBV29-1 and TRBJ1-2, with no clear D. Looked up from germline, CDR1 is SQVTM and CDR2 is ANQGSEA. The CDR3 is 11 amino acids. The V and J ends lost 2 bases and 4 bases respectively, with 5 bases between them. In DNA form, the CDR3 reads TGCAGCGTTGAATTGATCTATGGCTACACCTTC. As protein: CSVELIYGYTF.

This clonotype was seen many times. J is TRBJ1-5 and V is TRBV5-1; no reliable D call. Trimming left V 2 bases short and J 4 bases short, with 7 bases between. CDR1 and CDR2 (germline): SGHRS, YFSETQ. This CDR3 contains 13 residues. The CDR3 spells CASSFGDNQPQHF. CDR3 coding DNA: TGCGCCAGCAGCTTCGGGGATAATCAGCCCCAGCATTTT.

In its sample, this clonotype was seen many times. The chain links TRBV12-3 or TRBV12-4 to TRBJ1-1; D ambiguous. The CDR3 has 11 residues. The V end was cut by 6 bases, the J end by 3 bases, with 5 bases between. The CDR3 loop reads CASRIDTEAFF. In nucleotides, the CDR3 is TGTGCCAGCAGGATAGACACTGAAGCTTTCTTT.

This clonotype was picked up a small number of times. The chain is built from TRBV27 and TRBJ2-2; 8 positions agree with TRBD2. Germline V CDR1 and CDR2: MNHEY, SMNVEV (reference sequence). The length of the CDR3 is 16 residues. Trimming removed 6 bases from V and 6 bases from J; junction bases left unmatched: 12. This chain's CDR3 is CASRSFRAGVAGELFF. CDR3 DNA: TGTGCCAGCAGATCCTTTCGAGCGGGAGTAGCCGGGGAGCTGTTTTTT.

This clonotype was detected many times. The chain uses TRBV7-2 and TRBJ2-7; 8 nucleotides align to TRBD2. CDR1 and CDR2 (germline): SGHTA, FQGNSA. The CDR3 spans 13 residues. V was pared by 6 bases and J by 2 bases, with 3 bases of the junction left unmatched. The CDR3 nucleotides are TGTGCCAGCAGGTATAGCGGGGCCTACGAGCAGTACTTC. It translates to CASRYSGAYEQYF.

This clonotype was seen at least ten times. The chain employs TRBV20-1 and TRBJ2-3, with D perhaps being TRBD1 or TRBD2 (6 bases each). Deletions cut 7 bases from V and 0 bases from J, with 11 bases between. The V gene's germline CDR1 is DFQATT and CDR2 SNEGSKA (reference sequence). This CDR3 has 13 amino acids. In DNA, the CDR3 is TGCAGTGTCGCGGGACACAGCACAGATACGCAGTATTTT. It is translated as CSVAGHSTDTQYF.

The gene calls are TRBV29-1 and TRBJ1-2; no clear D gene. V shed 2 bases and J shed 0 bases, with 7 bases lying between them. This CDR3 comprises 13 residues. Germline assignment: CDR1 SQVTM and CDR2 ANQGSEA. The CDR3 protein is CSVEFSTNYGYTF. In DNA form, the CDR3 reads TGCAGCGTTGAATTTTCCACTAACTATGGCTACACCTTC.

The chain links TRBV15 to TRBJ1-5; tentatively, D is TRBD1 (6 bases). This CDR3 comprises 14 residues. V was shortened by 2 bases and J by 1 base, with 6 bases between the two germline ends. Germline assignment: CDR1 LNHNV and CDR2 YYDKDF (reference sequence). The CDR3, as DNA: TGTGCCACCAGCAGACAGGGGAGCAATCAGCCCCAGCATTTT. Its translation: CATSRQGSNQPQHF.

This clonotype showed up just a few times. The chain uses TRBV27 and TRBJ2-3, with D possibly TRBD2 on 5 matching bases. The CDR3 spans 14 residues. Trimming pared 6 bases from V and 1 base from J, leaving 11 bases between. Per the germline V gene, CDR1 is MNHEY and CDR2 is SMNVEV (reference sequence). The CDR3 DNA follows: TGTGCCAGCAGCTTGAGGGAACGCACAGATACGCAGTATTTT. Its translation: CASSLRERTDTQYF.

This clonotype has ten or more counts. The rearrangement joins TRBV6-2 or TRBV6-3 to TRBJ2-7; TRBD2 matches 11 bases. The V gene end was trimmed by 0 bases and the J gene end by 0 bases; junction bases not matched to a gene: 16. The CDR3 is 21 amino acids. Germline-derived CDR1 and CDR2 are MNHEY and SVGEGT. The CDR3 DNA follows: TGTGCCAGCAGTTACTCGAGCATCGGTAGCGGGAGGGTAATCAGCTCCTACGAGCAGTACTTC. It is translated as CASSYSSIGSGRVISSYEQYF.

This clonotype was detected a few times. V gene TRBV7-2 combines with J gene TRBJ2-3; no definite D call. V was shortened by 1 base and J by 4 bases, with 6 bases between the two germline ends. From germline, CDR1 is SGHTA and CDR2 FQGNSA. This CDR3 comprises 13 residues. CDR3 region: CASSLVPSDTQYF. CDR3 sequence (DNA): TGTGCCAGCAGCTTAGTCCCCTCAGATACGCAGTATTTT. Together with reference TRBV7-2 and TRBJ2-3, the CDR3 gives the full variable domain: GAGVSQSPSNKVTEKGKDVELRCDPISGHTALYWYRQSLGQGLEFLIYFQGNSAPDKSGLPSDRFSAERTGGSVSTLTIQRTQQEDSAVYLCASSLVPSDTQYFGPGTRLTVL.

This clonotype appeared a few times. This chain uses TRBV7-2 with TRBJ1-2; 7 positions match TRBD1. Germline CDR1 SGHTA, CDR2 FQGNSA. This CDR3 is built from 13 residues. V dropped 6 bases and J dropped 4; count of bases not matched to a gene: 5. In DNA form, the CDR3 reads TGTGCCAGCAGGGGTTGGGACAGCTATGGCTACACCTTC. Its translation is CASRGWDSYGYTF.

This clonotype occurred many times. V and J are TRBV12-3 or TRBV12-4 and TRBJ2-7, with 9 bases matching TRBD1. The CDR3 loop spans 14 amino acids. V was pared by 6 bases and J by 3 bases, with 6 bases of the junction left unmatched. CDR3 coding DNA: TGTGCCAGCAGCACAGGGGGCTCCCTCTACGAGCAGTACTTC. Translating gives CASSTGGSLYEQYF.

This chain connects TRBV20-1 to TRBJ2-3, with 11 nucleotides matching TRBD2. CDR1 and CDR2 (germline): DFQATT, SNEGSKA (reference sequence). This CDR3 comprises 16 residues. The junction had 8 bases not matched to a gene; V was cut back by 2 bases and J by 4 bases. This CDR3 is CSARPRSGRAPDTQYF. As DNA, the CDR3 is TGCAGTGCTAGACCCCGTAGCGGGAGGGCCCCAGATACGCAGTATTTT.

The sample holds a few counts of this clonotype. The chain uses TRBV5-1 and TRBJ2-1, with 8 bases matching TRBD2. V shed 0 bases, J shed 9 bases, and the junction held 11 bases outside the gene matches. The CDR3 has 16 amino acids. The germline CDR1 and CDR2 sequences are SGHRS and YFSETQ. This CDR3 reads CASSLASGSRAPEQFF. The DNA of the CDR3 is TGCGCCAGCAGCTTGGCCAGCGGGAGTCGGGCGCCTGAGCAGTTCTTC. Looking up the rest from reference TRBV5-1 and TRBJ2-1 gives the full variable domain: KAGVTQTPRYLIKTRGQQVTLSCSPISGHRSVSWYQQTPGQGLQFLFEYFSETQRNKGNFPGRFSGRQFSNSRSEMNVSTLELGDSALYLCASSLASGSRAPEQFFGPGTRLTVL.

This clonotype was found a few times. This chain joins TRBV25-1 and TRBJ2-5; 7 nucleotides align to TRBD1. With V trimmed by 8 bases and J by 6 bases, 9 bases remained unmatched. This CDR3 is 13 amino acids long. Germline lookup yields CDR1 MGHDK and CDR2 SYGVNS. CDR3 amino acids: CASGDRAKKTQYF. CDR3 sequence (DNA): TGTGCCAGCGGAGACAGGGCAAAAAAGACCCAGTACTTC.

The V gene is TRBV20-1, the J gene TRBJ2-3; a possible D gene is TRBD2 (6 bases). The V gene's germline CDR1 is DFQATT and CDR2 SNEGSKA (reference sequence). The CDR3 has 15 residues. Trimming cost V 5 bases and J 1 base, with 16 bases left between them. For the CDR3, the DNA is TGCAGTGCTCAGAGGGCGGGGTTGGGCACAGATACGCAGTATTTT. This gives the protein CSAQRAGLGTDTQYF.

This clonotype was seen a handful of times. V and J are TRBV2 and TRBJ1-1, with a tentative D call TRBD1 (5 bases). Trimming removed 4 bases from V and 6 bases from J, with 9 bases in between. CDR1 and CDR2 from the germline V gene are SNHLY and FYNNEI. The CDR3 is 12 amino acids. The CDR3 sequence: CASSVGGAEAFF. For the CDR3, the DNA is TGTGCCAGCAGTGTTGGAGGGGCTGAAGCTTTCTTT.